The clone carrying this T cell receptor (beta chain) was seen a few times. Sequencing used immunoSEQ multiplex PCR; TCRdb keeps in-frame clones, though not all of them. The table has more than 150,000 clones, 70% to 90% seen once. The data were taken from a study of blood T cell repertoires in COVID-19. Study details: From T cells, B-cell-depleted T cells, or PBMCs came the material, which was cDNA or gDNA.

The CDR3 loop spans 15 amino acids. Germline-derived CDR1 and CDR2 are MNHEY and SVGAGI. Trimming took 7 bases from V and 2 from J; bases not matched to a gene: 8. The source of this sequence is a man between 60 and 75 years old with COVID-19, enrolled during active disease. The chain is built from TRBV6-5 and TRBJ1-3; 7 bases are a match to TRBD1. The sequencing input was peripheral blood. The CDR3 protein is CASKADRAPGNTIYF. For the CDR3, the DNA is TGTGCCAGCAAGGCCGACAGGGCCCCTGGAAACACCATATATTTT.